This T cell receptor (beta chain) comes out of a study of T cell responses to AZD1222 COVID-19 vaccine. Libraries were prepared by immunoSEQ multiplex PCR; TCRdb keeps only in-frame clonotypes and omits some of them. The sample gives 98,000 or so clones, 70% to 90% of which show up once; less than 3.5% is in the top ten. The germline V and J ends were trimmed by 3 bases and 6 bases, with 12 bases remaining between them. The CDR3 runs 12 residues. The germline V gene has CDR1 DFQATT and CDR2 SNEGSKA (reference sequence). This clone was seen only once. The source was peripheral blood, collected on day 0 of AZD1222 vaccination. The genes are TRBV20-1 and TRBJ2-7, with D tentatively TRBD2 (6 bases). This TCR derives from an adult in good health. The CDR3 loop reads CSASFGGSEQYF. The CDR3 DNA reads as TGCAGTGCTAGTTTCGGGGGAAGCGAGCAGTACTTC.